This T cell receptor (beta chain) derives from a study of cytomegalovirus exposure and HLA in healthy donors. Per germline, CDR1 SGHTS and CDR2 YDEGEE. The CDR3 is 16 amino acids. V was pared by 0 bases and J by 9 bases, with 21 bases between. Clones were sequenced by immunoSEQ multiplex PCR, and TCRdb holds only the in-frame ones, with some missing. Of 200,000 to 250,000 clones listed, around 90% are singletons. The rearrangement links TRBV5-8 to TRBJ1-2, with D tentatively TRBD1 (6 bases). The receptor's source is a woman under 30 in good health and CMV-seropositive. Sequenced material: PBMCs. DNA of the CDR3: TGTGCCAGCAGCTTGGTGGGGGCGCAATCGCGCTACCGCTACACCTTC. Protein sequence: CASSLVGAQSRYRYTF.